These 13 T cell receptor beta chains were all obtained from the same sample, sequenced in a study of blood T cell repertoires in COVID-19. Profiling relied on immunoSEQ multiplex PCR, and the TCRdb table lists in-frame clones only, not all of them. The table lists about 370,000 clones, 80% to 90% of them singletons, with 0.95% to 1.1% in the top ten. Sample: PBMCs or T cells enriched from blood (not recorded which). Receptor source: a man in his late teens or twenties who had recovered from COVID-19.

V usage is TRBV7-6 and J usage is TRBJ1-4, with a weak D call TRBD1 (5 bases). This CDR3 region has 14 residues. V was cut by 2 bases and J by 4 bases, with 8 bases left in between. Germline V lookup: CDR1 SGHVS, CDR2 FNYEAQ. For the CDR3, the DNA is TGTGCCAGCAGCTTAAATAGGGGTAATGAAAAACTGTTTTTT. As protein: CASSLNRGNEKLFF.

The chain recombines TRBV28 with TRBJ1-1; 8 bases are a match to TRBD1. Germline V gene data show CDR1 as MDHEN and CDR2 as SYDVKM. This CDR3 is built from 17 residues. V lost 8 bases, J lost 0 bases, and 14 bases stayed unmatched. This CDR3 reads CASPPGIDRGMNTEAFF. The CDR3 nucleotides read TGTGCCAGCCCTCCGGGGATAGACAGGGGAATGAACACTGAAGCTTTCTTT.

The chain joins TRBV7-9 to TRBJ1-2; no clear D. Deletions cut 1 base from V and 4 bases from J, with 7 bases between. The CDR3 consists of 13 residues. Germline lookup yields CDR1 SEHNR and CDR2 FQNEAQ (reference sequence). Here the CDR3 reads CASSLVSSYGYTF. Here the CDR3 DNA reads TGTGCCAGCAGCTTAGTGTCCAGCTATGGCTACACCTTC.

This rearrangement joins TRBV7-9 to TRBJ2-2; TRBD1 agrees at 7 bases. After removal of 0 bases from V and 2 bases from J, the junction contained 0 bases not matched to a gene. The germline V gene has CDR1 SEHNR and CDR2 FQNEAQ (reference sequence). This CDR3 is built from 15 residues. CDR3 loop: CASSLAGGNTGELFF. As DNA, the CDR3 is TGTGCCAGCAGCTTAGCAGGGGGCAACACCGGGGAGCTGTTTTTT.

The chain carries TRBV7-9 and TRBJ1-5, with TRBD1 matching 8 bases. V gave up 2 bases and J gave up 0 bases; unmatched junction bases: 12. Germline assignment: CDR1 SEHNR and CDR2 FQNEAQ (reference sequence). The CDR3 length is 19 residues. The CDR3 spells CASSLRRQGQDSSNQPQHF. CDR3 bases: TGTGCCAGCAGCTTAAGAAGACAGGGGCAGGACAGTAGCAATCAGCCCCAGCATTTT.

In DNA form, the CDR3 reads TGTGCCACCAGTGATCCCAGGAGCACAGATACGCAGTATTTT. Its translation: CATSDPRSTDTQYF. This chain joins TRBV24-1 and TRBJ2-3; no reliable D call. The V and J ends lost 3 bases and 0 bases respectively, with 6 bases between them. In germline, CDR1 is KGHDR, CDR2 SFDVKD. The CDR3 runs 14 residues.

CDR3 nucleotides: TGTGCCAGCAGTCAGGATCACTATGGCTACACCTTC. It encodes CASSQDHYGYTF. The chain combines TRBV6-5 with TRBJ1-2; D remains unclear. V lost 5 bases and J 3 bases, leaving 7 bases between the germline ends. This CDR3 contains 12 residues. Per germline, CDR1 MNHEY and CDR2 SVGAGI.

The J gene is TRBJ1-1, the V gene TRBV19; 8 nucleotides line up with TRBD1. Unmatched junction bases numbered 9, after V lost 10 bases and J lost 11 bases. Germline loops: CDR1 LNHDA, CDR2 SQIVND (reference sequence). The CDR3 loop spans 11 amino acids. In nucleotides, the CDR3 is TGTGCCACCGCTCAACAGGGGGGGGCTTTCTTT. Translating gives CATAQQGGAFF.

The V gene is TRBV2, the J gene TRBJ2-2; 11 bases fit TRBD2. V shed 6 bases, J shed 8 bases, and the junction held 8 bases outside the gene matches. CDR1 and CDR2 from the germline V gene are SNHLY and FYNNEI. This CDR3 has 15 amino acids. CDR3 in amino acids: CASSRSGRATGELFF. Here the CDR3 DNA reads TGTGCCAGCAGCCGTAGCGGGAGGGCAACGGGGGAGCTGTTTTTT. The full variable domain, rest sourced from reference TRBV2 and TRBJ2-2, is EPEVTQTPSHQVTQMGQEVILRCVPISNHLYFYWYRQILGQKVEFLVSFYNNEISEKSEIFDDQFSVERPDGSNFTLKIRSTKLEDSAMYFCASSRSGRATGELFFGEGSRLTVL.

The genes are TRBV28 and TRBJ1-2; 11 bases map to TRBD1. CDR3 size: 14 residues. V dropped 0 bases and J dropped 7; count of bases not matched to a gene: 1. Germline CDR1 and CDR2: MDHEN and SYDVKM. The CDR3 here is CASSLWGQGGGYTF. As DNA, the CDR3 is TGTGCCAGCAGTTTATGGGGACAGGGGGGTGGCTACACCTTC.

This clone was found once. The same CDR3 arises from other DNA sequences in this sample as well. This chain uses TRBV5-1 with TRBJ1-2, with D tentatively TRBD1 (6 bases). V lost 0 bases and J 3 bases, leaving 6 bases between the germline ends. Germline values: CDR1 SGHRS, CDR2 YFSETQ. The CDR3 covers 13 residues. The CDR3 protein is CASSLAGDYGYTF. The CDR3 region has the DNA TGCGCCAGCAGCTTGGCAGGGGACTATGGCTACACCTTC.

This clone is a singleton in its sample. V gene TRBV9 combines with J gene TRBJ1-4; the D gene is possibly TRBD1 (5 bases). The V gene lost 4 bases and the J gene lost 4 bases, with 14 bases spanning the gap. Germline V gene lookup returns CDR1 SGDLS and CDR2 YYNGEE. The CDR3 contains 15 residues. In DNA, the CDR3 is TGTGCCAGCAGCCCAACAGGTGGGGATAATGAAAAACTGTTTTTT. Translation gives CASSPTGGDNEKLFF.

J is TRBJ2-4 and V is TRBV3-1 (or the pseudogene TRBV3-2), with 11 bases matching TRBD1. Germline V gene sequence: CDR1 LGHDT, CDR2 YNNKEL (reference sequence). The CDR3 is 17 residues long. J was trimmed by 8 bases and V by 5 bases; bases with no gene match: 14. The DNA of the CDR3 is TGTGCCAGCAGCTCTCGGACAGGGGGCCTCCGGGGGGACATTCAGTACTTC. Its translation: CASSSRTGGLRGDIQYF.